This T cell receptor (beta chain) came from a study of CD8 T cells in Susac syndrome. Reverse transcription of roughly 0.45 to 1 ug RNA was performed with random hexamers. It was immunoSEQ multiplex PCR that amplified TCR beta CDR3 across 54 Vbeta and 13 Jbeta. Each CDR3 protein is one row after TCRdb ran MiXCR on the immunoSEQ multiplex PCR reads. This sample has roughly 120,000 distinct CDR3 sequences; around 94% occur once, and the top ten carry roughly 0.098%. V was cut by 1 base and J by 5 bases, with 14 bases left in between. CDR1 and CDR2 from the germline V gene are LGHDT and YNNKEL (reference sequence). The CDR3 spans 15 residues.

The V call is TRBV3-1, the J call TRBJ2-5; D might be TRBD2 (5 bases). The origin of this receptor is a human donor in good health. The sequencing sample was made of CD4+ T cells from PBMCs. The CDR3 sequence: CASSQAPLRRETQYF. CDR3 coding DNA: TGTGCCAGCAGCCAAGCCCCGCTACGGAGGGAGACCCAGTACTTC.